This T cell receptor beta chain was identified during a study of control samples from healthy donors and cancer patients. Measured with immunoSEQ multiplex PCR; TCRdb has only the in-frame clones, and not every one. The sample records around 120,000 clones, about 87% being singletons. The sequence was obtained from a man aged 55 to 70 in good health. The specimen sequenced was blood.

The CDR3: CASSFKGDRSPLHF. The CDR3 DNA follows: TGTGCCAGCAGCTTCAAGGGGGATCGTTCACCCCTCCACTTT. The chain carries TRBV11-2 and TRBJ1-6, with D tentatively TRBD1 (6 bases). The CDR3 covers 14 residues. Germline V gene lookup returns CDR1 SGHAT and CDR2 FQNNGV. Trimming removed 3 bases from V and 9 bases from J, with 12 bases in between.